One sample yielded the 20 T cell receptor beta chains listed below, sequenced in a study of T-cell memory formation after mild COVID-19. MiXCR, applied by TCRdb to the 5' RACE reads, yields one record per CDR3 protein. The top ten clones hold 29% of a sample with roughly 35,000 distinct CDR3 sequences, just under 8% of them seen once. The source material was PBMCs or a T cell subset sorted from them (not recorded which). The receptors here all came from a man between 18 and 35 years old who had mild COVID-19 (a few samples of this study predate the infection). Cell type and time point are not known.

This clonotype was seen repeatedly, ten times or more. The chain carries TRBV5-5 and TRBJ1-3; no definite D call. V dropped 4 bases and J dropped 0 bases, with 17 bases sitting between them. Germline V gene lookup returns CDR1 SGHKS and CDR2 YYEKEE (reference sequence). The CDR3 runs 17 residues. As DNA, the CDR3 is TGTGCCAGCAGCCCCGGCGGTCGGGCCTTCTCTGGAAACACCATATATTTT. Amino acid sequence: CASSPGGRAFSGNTIYF.

The sample holds many counts of this clonotype. The genes are TRBV4-1 and TRBJ2-6; TRBD1 might be the D (6 bases). The CDR3 contains 16 residues. CDR1 is MGHRA, CDR2 YSYEKL, per germline. The V and J ends lost 5 bases and 4 bases respectively, with 15 bases between them. CDR3 loop: CASSIQGQDGANVLTF. DNA of the CDR3: TGCGCCAGCAGCATCCAGGGGCAGGACGGGGCCAACGTCCTGACTTTC.

This clonotype was detected a few times. The chain combines TRBV2 with TRBJ1-1, with 8 bases lining up with TRBD1. The ends lost 5 bases at V and 3 bases at J; junction bases unmatched: 5. The CDR3 is 14 amino acids. Germline V CDR1 and CDR2: SNHLY, FYNNEI. The CDR3 DNA follows: TGTGCCAGCAGTTTTACAGGGGGATACACTGAAGCTTTCTTT. Amino acid sequence: CASSFTGGYTEAFF.

As concerns this clonotype: This may be a read error, as it is one base from a much larger clone. J is TRBJ1-2 and V is TRBV20-1; D gene uncertain. Per germline, CDR1 DFQATT and CDR2 SNEGSKA (reference sequence). The CDR3 is 16 amino acids. The CDR3 nucleotides read TGCAGTGATAGAGCCACCCTTACGGCTTACGAACGAGGCTACACCTTC. Translation gives CSDRATLTAYERGYTF.

A few counts support this clonotype. The rearrangement links TRBV4-3 to TRBJ1-2; TRBD1 agrees at 10 bases. Unmatched junction bases numbered 6, after V lost 1 base and J lost 4 bases. The CDR3 has 16 residues. CDR1 is LGHNA, CDR2 YSLEER, per germline. The DNA for the CDR3 is TGCGCCAGCAGCCAAGCCAGGACAGGGGGATTCTATGGCTACACCTTC. This gives the protein CASSQARTGGFYGYTF.

The sample holds many counts of this clonotype. J is TRBJ2-5 and V is TRBV7-2; no definite D call. V was cut by 4 bases and J by 4 bases, with 10 bases left in between. This CDR3 is 13 amino acids long. Germline loops: CDR1 SGHTA, CDR2 FQGNSA. The CDR3 sequence: CASSSDIRETQYF. In DNA form, the CDR3 reads TGTGCCAGCAGCTCCGACATCCGAGAGACCCAGTACTTC.

The sample holds many counts of this clonotype. The chain combines TRBV20-1 with TRBJ2-2; 8 bases agree with TRBD2. The V and J ends lost 0 bases and 4 bases, in that order; junction bases with no gene match: 10. Germline CDR1 is DFQATT and CDR2 is SNEGSKA (reference sequence). The CDR3 is 17 residues long. DNA for the CDR3: TGCAGTGCTAGAGACCCCTGGACTAGCACGGGCACCGGGGAGCTGTTTTTT. It yields the protein CSARDPWTSTGTGELFF.

This clonotype came up many times. The V call is TRBV20-1, the J call TRBJ2-1; D remains unclear. The CDR3 extends over 13 amino acids. The germline gives CDR1 DFQATT, CDR2 SNEGSKA (reference sequence). V was cut by 1 base and J by 12 bases, with 16 bases left in between. The CDR3 reads CSARVSPPNGQFF. CDR3 bases: TGCAGTGCTAGAGTCTCCCCCCCTAACGGGCAGTTCTTC.

This clonotype was found many times. This chain links TRBV5-1 with TRBJ1-5, with no clear D. Trimming pared 0 bases from V and 0 bases from J, leaving 13 bases between. The CDR3 is 17 amino acids. CDR1 is SGHRS and CDR2 is YFSETQ in the germline V gene. The CDR3 region has the DNA TGCGCCAGCAGCTTGGCACCGGAGAGGTATAGCAATCAGCCCCAGCATTTT. Translated, it gives CASSLAPERYSNQPQHF. Filled out from reference TRBV5-1 and TRBJ1-5, the complete variable domain reads KAGVTQTPRYLIKTRGQQVTLSCSPISGHRSVSWYQQTPGQGLQFLFEYFSETQRNKGNFPGRFSGRQFSNSRSEMNVSTLELGDSALYLCASSLAPERYSNQPQHFGDGTRLSIL.

This clonotype was counted many times. The chain couples TRBV5-5 to TRBJ1-2; D is undetermined. The CDR3 runs 13 residues. V was clipped by 4 bases and J by 3 bases, with 10 bases between them. Germline V lookup: CDR1 SGHKS, CDR2 YYEKEE (reference sequence). CDR3 sequence: CASSPGPYYGYTF. The CDR3 DNA is TGTGCCAGCAGCCCCGGGCCCTACTATGGCTACACCTTC.

This clonotype occurred many times. The chain uses TRBV27 and TRBJ1-4, with 7 bases that match TRBD1. The CDR3 has 14 amino acids. With V trimmed by 5 bases and J by 0 bases, 0 bases remained unmatched. The germline V gene has CDR1 MNHEY and CDR2 SMNVEV (reference sequence). The CDR3 here is CASSTGATNEKLFF. The CDR3 nucleotides read TGTGCCAGCAGTACAGGGGCAACTAATGAAAAACTGTTTTTT.

This clonotype was detected ten times or more. The rearrangement links TRBV2 to TRBJ1-2; D ambiguous. The CDR3 has 14 residues. Trimming shortened V by 0 bases and J by 2 bases, and 7 bases separated the two germline ends. From germline, CDR1 is SNHLY and CDR2 FYNNEI. This CDR3 reads CASSEAKRNYGYTF. CDR3 nucleotides: TGTGCCAGCAGTGAAGCTAAACGGAACTATGGCTACACCTTC.

The rearrangement joins TRBV12-3 or TRBV12-4 to TRBJ1-5, with D uncertain. The CDR3 runs 14 residues. Trimming shortened V by 6 bases and J by 4 bases, and 13 bases separated the two germline ends. The CDR3 is CASSLGYLNQPQHF. CDR3 bases: TGTGCCAGCAGCCTGGGGTACCTGAATCAGCCCCAGCATTTT.

The chain uses TRBV12-3 or TRBV12-4 and TRBJ1-2; D call uncertain. The CDR3 sequence is 14 residues long. Trimming took 0 bases from V and 3 from J, leaving 8 bases between them. The chain's CDR3 is CASSLAGRYYGYTF. The CDR3 region has the DNA TGTGCCAGCAGTTTAGCGGGGAGATACTATGGCTACACCTTC.

This clonotype was observed at least ten times. The chain combines TRBV6-2 or TRBV6-3 with TRBJ2-2, with TRBD1 identical over 7 bases. Germline V gene sequence: CDR1 MNHEY, CDR2 SVGEGT. The CDR3 runs 14 residues. V dropped 5 bases and J dropped 3; count of bases not matched to a gene: 3. The DNA for the CDR3 is TGTGCCAGCAGTATTGGACAGGACACCGGGGAGCTGTTTTTT. This gives the protein CASSIGQDTGELFF.

This clonotype was picked up many times. The CDR3 DNA is TGTGCCAGCAGCAGAAGACAGGAACAGAACACTGAAGCTTTCTTT. Its protein product is CASSRRQEQNTEAFF. V usage is TRBV9 and J usage is TRBJ1-1; TRBD1 might be the D (6 bases). Trimming pared 4 bases from V and 1 base from J, leaving 14 bases between. The CDR3 sequence is 15 residues long. Germline CDR1 reads SGDLS; CDR2 reads YYNGEE.

This clonotype was seen repeatedly, ten times or more. The chain carries TRBV4-3 and TRBJ2-1, with D possibly being TRBD2 (5 bases). From germline, CDR1 is LGHNA and CDR2 YSLEER. This CDR3 is 14 amino acids long. The V end lost 2 bases, the J end lost 7 bases, and 12 bases lay between the germline ends. DNA for the CDR3: TGCGCCAGCAGCCAATTAAGTACTAGGAATGAGCAGTTCTTC. This translates into CASSQLSTRNEQFF.

The sample holds many counts of this clonotype. The rearrangement joins TRBV12-3 or TRBV12-4 to TRBJ1-6; 8 bases map to TRBD1. V shed 6 bases, J shed 4 bases, and the junction held 2 bases outside the gene matches. The CDR3 consists of 14 residues. CDR3 loop: CASSRTGYNSPLHF. CDR3 DNA sequence: TGTGCCAGCAGCCGGACAGGGTATAATTCACCCCTCCACTTT.

This clonotype was recorded a few times. V is TRBV18 and J is TRBJ1-5; D gene ambiguous. This CDR3 comprises 13 residues. V lost 6 bases, J lost 1 base, and 7 bases lay in between. Germline V gives CDR1 KGHSH, CDR2 LQKENI. The CDR3 loop is CASSGGSNQPQHF. The DNA for the CDR3 is TGTGCCAGCTCGGGTGGAAGCAATCAGCCCCAGCATTTT. Full variable domain (missing parts from reference TRBV18 and TRBJ1-5): NAGVMQNPRHLVRRRGQEARLRCSPMKGHSHVYWYRQLPEEGLKFMVYLQKENIIDESGMPKERFSAEFPKEGPSILRIQQVVRGDSAAYFCASSGGSNQPQHFGDGTRLSIL.

V is TRBV28 and J is TRBJ1-1; D unclear. Trimming pared 4 bases from V and 1 base from J, leaving 10 bases between. Germline V gene data show CDR1 as MDHEN and CDR2 as SYDVKM. The CDR3 spans 14 residues. In DNA form, the CDR3 reads TGTGCCAGCAGTTATTATGGGGAGAACACTGAAGCTTTCTTT. Protein: CASSYYGENTEAFF.